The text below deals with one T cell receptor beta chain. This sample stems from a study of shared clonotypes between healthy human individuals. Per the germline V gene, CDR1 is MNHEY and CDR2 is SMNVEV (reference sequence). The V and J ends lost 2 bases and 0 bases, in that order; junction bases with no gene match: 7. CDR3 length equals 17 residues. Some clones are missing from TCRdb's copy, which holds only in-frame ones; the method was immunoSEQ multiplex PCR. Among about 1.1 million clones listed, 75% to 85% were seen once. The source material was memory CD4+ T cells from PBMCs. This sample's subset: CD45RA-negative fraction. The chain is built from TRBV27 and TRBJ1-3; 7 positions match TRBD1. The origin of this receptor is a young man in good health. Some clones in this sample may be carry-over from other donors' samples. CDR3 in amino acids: CASSLRWTGHSGNTIYF. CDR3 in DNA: TGTGCCAGCAGTTTAAGATGGACAGGTCACTCTGGAAACACCATATATTTT.